The 5 T cell receptor beta chains below all came from one sample that was sequenced in a study of T cells in Graves' hyperthyroidism and ophthalmopathy (dated by TCRdb to between 2018 and 2021). Libraries came from multiplex PCR. TCRdb names Illumina HiSeq 2000 as the instrument used. Amplification of TCR beta CDR3 regions was carried out from RNA transcripts. For the first round of RT-PCR on the TCR CDR3, the HTBI primer set was used together with the Qiagen OneStep RT-PCR kit. TCRdb ran its own pipeline on the public reads, namely fastp trimming at Q25 and MiXCR clone calling, and kept in-frame beta chains. When rows share a CDR3 protein, they turn into one entry using the most common DNA and genes. Recorded for this sample are a few hundred thousand distinct CDR3 sequences; roughly 25% of them occurred a single time. Around four fifths of the sample is held by the ten biggest clonotypes. Input material: blood. Every receptor here comes from a man aged 50-60 years with Graves' hyperthyroidism.

This clonotype was recorded many times. This chain uses TRBV7-8 with TRBJ2-7; D remains unclear. Germline CDR1 SGHVS, CDR2 FQNEAQ. V shed 5 bases and J shed 4 bases, with 12 bases lying between them. The CDR3 sequence is 13 residues long. CDR3 in amino acids: CASSPKTRYEQYF. The CDR3 nucleotides read TGTGCCAGCAGCCCAAAAACGCGTTACGAGCAGTACTTC.

The V gene is TRBV10-1, the J gene TRBJ2-7; D unresolved. This CDR3 is 9 amino acids long. V lost 11 bases and J 2 bases, leaving 4 bases between the germline ends. Germline V lookup: CDR1 WNHNN, CDR2 SYGVQD (reference sequence). CDR3: CAPTYEQYF. The CDR3 region has the DNA TGCGCCCCCACCTACGAGCAGTACTTC.

This clonotype has just a few counts. CDR3: CASIGDLSTDTQYF. DNA for the CDR3: TGTGCCAGCATCGGGGACTTAAGCACAGATACGCAGTATTTT. The rearrangement uses TRBV6-1 and TRBJ2-3; tentative D call: TRBD2 (6 bases). Trimming stripped 7 bases from V and 0 bases from J, with 11 bases between. Germline V gene data show CDR1 as MNHNS and CDR2 as SASEGT. CDR3 length equals 14 residues.

This clonotype showed up many times. This chain connects TRBV6-2 or TRBV6-3 to TRBJ2-5; TRBD2 matches 14 bases. Unmatched junction bases numbered 12, after V lost 6 bases and J lost 0 bases. The CDR3 has 19 residues. Germline V lookup: CDR1 MNHEY, CDR2 SVGEGT. CDR3 bases: TGTGCCAGCAGCCAAGGACTAGCGGGAGGTCGGCCCAACCAAGAGACCCAGTACTTC. Its protein is CASSQGLAGGRPNQETQYF.

This clonotype was seen more than once but under ten times. The rearrangement uses TRBV11-3 and TRBJ2-1, with TRBD2 as a possible D gene (7 bases). With 1 base removed from V and 0 bases from J, the gap between germline ends came to 13 bases. The CDR3 totals 17 residues. Germline CDR1 SGHNT, CDR2 YENEEA. The CDR3 DNA sequence: TGTGCCAGCAGCTTAGCAAGGGGGGGTGCCTCCTACAATGAGCAGTTCTTC. It codes for CASSLARGGASYNEQFF.